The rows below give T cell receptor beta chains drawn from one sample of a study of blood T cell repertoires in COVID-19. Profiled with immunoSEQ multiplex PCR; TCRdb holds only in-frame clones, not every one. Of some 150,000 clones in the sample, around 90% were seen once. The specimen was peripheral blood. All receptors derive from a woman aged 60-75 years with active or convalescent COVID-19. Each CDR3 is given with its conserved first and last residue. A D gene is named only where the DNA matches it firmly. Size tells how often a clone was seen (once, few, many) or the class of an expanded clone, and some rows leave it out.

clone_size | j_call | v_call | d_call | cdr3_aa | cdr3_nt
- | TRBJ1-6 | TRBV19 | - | CASSRTEGTLHF | TGTGCCAGTAGTAGGACAGAAGGGACCCTCCACTTT
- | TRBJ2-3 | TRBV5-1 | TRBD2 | CASSLSGGRSTDTQYF | TGCGCCAGCAGCTTGAGCGGGGGCAGGAGCACAGATACGCAGTATTTT
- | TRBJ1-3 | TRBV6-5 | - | CATHGVGLSNTIYF | TGTGCCACCCACGGGGTAGGGCTGAGCAACACCATATATTTT
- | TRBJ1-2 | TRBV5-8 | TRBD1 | CASSFGQVHGYTF | TGTGCCAGCAGCTTCGGACAGGTCCATGGCTACACCTTC
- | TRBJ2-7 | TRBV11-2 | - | CASSLTGTELYEQYF | TGTGCCAGCAGCCTAACCGGGACTGAGTTGTACGAGCAGTACTTC
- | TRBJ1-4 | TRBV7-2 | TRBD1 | CASSLAGQGAGEKLFF | TGTGCCAGCAGCTTAGCGGGGCAGGGGGCAGGAGAAAAACTGTTTTTT
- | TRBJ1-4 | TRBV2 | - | CASSEPNRATNEKLFF | TGTGCCAGCAGTGAACCCAATCGGGCAACTAATGAAAAACTGTTTTTT
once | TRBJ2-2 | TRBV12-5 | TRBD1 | CASGLGSKQGAKTGELFF | TGTGCTAGTGGTTTGGGTTCGAAACAGGGGGCTAAGACCGGGGAGCTGTTTTTT
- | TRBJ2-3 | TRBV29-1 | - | CSVEKWTENTDTQYF | TGCAGCGTTGAAAAGTGGACAGAGAACACAGATACGCAGTATTTT
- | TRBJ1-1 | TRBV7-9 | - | CASRPGEAFF | TGTGCCAGCAGGCCCGGTGAAGCTTTCTTT
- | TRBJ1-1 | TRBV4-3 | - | CASSQEGDWGTDEAFF | TGCGCCAGCAGCCAAGAAGGGGATTGGGGAACAGATGAAGCTTTCTTT
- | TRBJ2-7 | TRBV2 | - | CASSRQSYEQYF | TGTGCCAGCAGTCGACAGTCCTACGAGCAGTACTTC
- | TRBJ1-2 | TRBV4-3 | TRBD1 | CASSQGETGDVYGYTF | TGCGCCAGCAGCCAAGGCGAGACAGGGGATGTCTATGGCTACACCTTC
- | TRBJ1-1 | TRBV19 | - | CASSDRLNTEAFF | TGTGCCAGTAGTGACAGGCTGAACACTGAAGCTTTCTTT
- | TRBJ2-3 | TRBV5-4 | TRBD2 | CASSGTSGADTQYF | TGTGCCAGCAGCGGGACTAGCGGTGCAGATACGCAGTATTTT
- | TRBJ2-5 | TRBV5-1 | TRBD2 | CASTLQGTSRETQYF | TGCGCCAGCACCCTACAAGGGACTAGCAGAGAGACCCAGTACTTC
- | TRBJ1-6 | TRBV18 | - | CASSLRGGNSPLHF | TGTGCCAGCTCACTCAGGGGTGGTAATTCACCCCTCCACTTT
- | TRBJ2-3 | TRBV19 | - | CASLGGNTDTQYF | TGTGCCAGTTTAGGCGGGAACACAGATACGCAGTATTTT
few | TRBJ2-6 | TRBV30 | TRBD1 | CAWRRGRLQSGANVLTF | TGTGCCTGGAGAAGGGGGCGCCTACAATCTGGGGCCAACGTCCTGACTTTC
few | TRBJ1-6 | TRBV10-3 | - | CAISEAGPSNNSPLHF | TGTGCCATCAGTGAGGCGGGGCCCTCCAATAATTCACCCCTCCACTTT
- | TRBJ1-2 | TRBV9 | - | CASSARAGEYGYTF | TGTGCCAGCAGCGCCCGGGCAGGGGAGTATGGCTACACCTTC
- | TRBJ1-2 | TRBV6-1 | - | CASSERGHGYTF | TGTGCCAGCAGTGAACGAGGGCATGGCTACACCTTC
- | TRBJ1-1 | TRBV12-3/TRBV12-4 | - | CASSREGAEAFF | TGTGCCAGCAGTCGGGAGGGGGCTGAAGCTTTCTTT
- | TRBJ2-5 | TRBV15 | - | CATSRDVAEETQYF | TGTGCCACCAGCAGAGATGTAGCTGAAGAGACCCAGTACTTC
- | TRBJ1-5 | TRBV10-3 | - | CAISEGGSFGQPQHF | TGTGCCATCAGTGAGGGGGGGTCTTTCGGCCAGCCCCAGCATTTT
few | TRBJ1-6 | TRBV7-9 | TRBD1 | CASSLQGDFDSPLHF | TGTGCCAGCAGCCTACAGGGGGATTTTGATTCACCCCTCCACTTT
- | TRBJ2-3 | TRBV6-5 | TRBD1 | CASKGQGLSTDTQYF | TGTGCCAGCAAGGGACAGGGCCTAAGTACAGATACGCAGTATTTT
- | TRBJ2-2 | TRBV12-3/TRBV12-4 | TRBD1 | CASSGTGTGELFF | TGTGCCAGCAGTGGGACAGGAACCGGGGAGCTGTTTTTT